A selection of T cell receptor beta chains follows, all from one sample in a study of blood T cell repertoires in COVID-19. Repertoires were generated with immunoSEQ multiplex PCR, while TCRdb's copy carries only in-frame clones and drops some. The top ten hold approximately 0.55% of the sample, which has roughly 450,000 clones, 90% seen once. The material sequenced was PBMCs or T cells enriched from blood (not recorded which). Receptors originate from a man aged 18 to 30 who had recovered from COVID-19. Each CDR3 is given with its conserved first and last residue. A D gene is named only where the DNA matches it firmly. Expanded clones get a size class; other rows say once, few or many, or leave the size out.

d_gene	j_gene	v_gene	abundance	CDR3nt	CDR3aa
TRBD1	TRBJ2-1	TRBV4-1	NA	TGCGCCAGCAGCCAGGTCGGACAGGGGGCATACAATGAGCAGTTCTTC	CASSQVGQGAYNEQFF
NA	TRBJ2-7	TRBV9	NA	TGTGCCAGCAGCGTCGATCCATCAAGCACCTACGAGCAGTACTTC	CASSVDPSSTYEQYF
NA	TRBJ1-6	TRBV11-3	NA	TGTGCCAGCAGCTTGGGGGCGGGGGGCCCCAATTCACCCCTCCACTTT	CASSLGAGGPNSPLHF
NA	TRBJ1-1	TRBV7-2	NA	TGTGCCAGCAGCGTTCAGTTTCAAGTCAACACTGAAGCTTTCTTT	CASSVQFQVNTEAFF
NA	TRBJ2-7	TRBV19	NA	TGTGCCAGTAGTGAGCGCGGGGTCTCCTACGAGCAGTACTTC	CASSERGVSYEQYF
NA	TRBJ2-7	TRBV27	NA	TGTGCCAGCAGACCTACCGGGGGTAGCGAGCAGTACTTC	CASRPTGGSEQYF
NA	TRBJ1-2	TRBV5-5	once	TGTGCCAGCAATATGGGCAGTTCCTATGGCTACACCTTC	CASNMGSSYGYTF
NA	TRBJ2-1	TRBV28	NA	TGTGCCAGCAGTTTAGATAGATACAATGAGCAGTTCTTC	CASSLDRYNEQFF
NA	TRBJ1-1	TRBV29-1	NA	TGCAGCGTTCGGGAGTGGGGTAACACTGAAGCTTTCTTT	CSVREWGNTEAFF
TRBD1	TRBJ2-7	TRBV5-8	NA	TGTGCCAGCAGCCTCGGGACAGCTTCCTACGAGCAGTACTTC	CASSLGTASYEQYF
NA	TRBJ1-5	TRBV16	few	TGTGCCAGCAGCCGAGGAGACGGTACAATCAATCAGCCCCAGCATTTT	CASSRGDGTINQPQHF
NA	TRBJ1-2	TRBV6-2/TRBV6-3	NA	TGTGCCAGCAGTTACTCCGCGACAGGAGCTCCTTTTAATGGCTACACCTTC	CASSYSATGAPFNGYTF
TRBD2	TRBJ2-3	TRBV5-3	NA	TGTGCCAGAAGCTTGGCCGGACGGGAGGCCCCAGATACGCAGTATTTT	CARSLAGREAPDTQYF
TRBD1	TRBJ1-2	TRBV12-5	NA	TGTGCTAGTGGTTTGGTACAGGGGGGTTTCTTCGACTATGGCTACACCTTC	CASGLVQGGFFDYGYTF
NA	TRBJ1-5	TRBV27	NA	TGTGCCAGCAGTCCCTCAGTACAACAGCCCCAGCATTTT	CASSPSVQQPQHF
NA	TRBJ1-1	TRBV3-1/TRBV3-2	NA	TGTGCCAGCCGCGGACAGTCTCCCCCTGAAGCTTTCTTT	CASRGQSPPEAFF
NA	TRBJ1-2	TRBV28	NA	TGTGCCAGCAGTTGGACAGAGCCAAACTATGGCTACACCTTC	CASSWTEPNYGYTF
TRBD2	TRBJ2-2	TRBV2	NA	TGTGCCAGCAGTAAAAGGCGGGAGGGGGAGCTGTTTTTT	CASSKRREGELFF
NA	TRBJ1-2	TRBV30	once	TGTGCCTGGAGGGGGGCGTATGATGGCTACACCTTC	CAWRGAYDGYTF
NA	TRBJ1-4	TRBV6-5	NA	TGTGCCAGCAGTTCACTCGAGGGAGGGCGGGGGGAAAAACTGTTTTTT	CASSSLEGGRGEKLFF
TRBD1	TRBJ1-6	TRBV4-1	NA	TGCGCCAGCAGCCGGGACAGGGGAAATAATTCACCCCTCCACTTT	CASSRDRGNNSPLHF
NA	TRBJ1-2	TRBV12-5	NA	TGTGCTAGTGGCCCAGACGGGGGCTATGGCTACACCTTC	CASGPDGGYGYTF
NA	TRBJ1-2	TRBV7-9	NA	TGTGCCAGCAGCTCCTTAGGCTACACCTTC	CASSSLGYTF
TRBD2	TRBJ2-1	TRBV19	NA	TGTGCCAGTAGTACTACTAGCGGGGGGCCTTCCTACAATGAGCAGTTCTTC	CASSTTSGGPSYNEQFF
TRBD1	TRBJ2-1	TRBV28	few	TGTGCCAGCAGTTGGGGGGACAGGGGCGATGAGCAGTTCTTC	CASSWGDRGDEQFF
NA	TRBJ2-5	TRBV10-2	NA	TGCGCCAGCAGTGAGCAGTGGGAGACCCAGTACTTC	CASSEQWETQYF
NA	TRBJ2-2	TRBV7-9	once	TGTGCCAGCAGCTCAGACGGGACATACACCGGGGAGCTGTTTTTT	CASSSDGTYTGELFF
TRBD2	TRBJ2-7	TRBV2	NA	TGTGCCAGCAGCCCGACTAGCGGGAGCCCCTACGAGCAGTACTTC	CASSPTSGSPYEQYF
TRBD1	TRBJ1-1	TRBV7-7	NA	TGTGCCAGCAGTCCTATCCTGACAGGGCCCATGAACACTGAAGCTTTCTTT	CASSPILTGPMNTEAFF
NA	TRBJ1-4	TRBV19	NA	TGTGCCAGTAGTGCGACTAATGAAAAACTGTTTTTT	CASSATNEKLFF
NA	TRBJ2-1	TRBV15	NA	TGTGCCACCAGCAGCCCGGGTGGGTACAATGAGCAGTTCTTC	CATSSPGGYNEQFF
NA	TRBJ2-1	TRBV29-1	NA	TGCAGCGTTGAAGGGGGACTGTACAATGAGCAGTTCTTC	CSVEGGLYNEQFF
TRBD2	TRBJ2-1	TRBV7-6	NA	TGTGCCAGCAGCTTAATAGCGGGAGAGGGCAAGCAGTTCTTC	CASSLIAGEGKQFF
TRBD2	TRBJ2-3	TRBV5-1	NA	TGCGCCAGCAGCTTGTCCCCTCCGGGGGGTAGCACAGATACGCAGTATTTT	CASSLSPPGGSTDTQYF
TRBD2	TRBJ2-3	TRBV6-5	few	TGTGCCAGCAGTTATCTAGCGGGAGTAGATACGCAGTATTTT	CASSYLAGVDTQYF
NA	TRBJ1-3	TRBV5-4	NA	TGTGCCAGCAGCTTGCAGGGAACCAGCTCTGGAAACACCATATATTTT	CASSLQGTSSGNTIYF
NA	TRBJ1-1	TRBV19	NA	TGTGCCAGTAGTACCGGGACACTTTCGGTTGGCACTGAAGCTTTCTTT	CASSTGTLSVGTEAFF
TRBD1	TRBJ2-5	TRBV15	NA	TGTGCCACCAGCAGACCCCTACAGGGGGCCCAAGAGACCCAGTACTTC	CATSRPLQGAQETQYF
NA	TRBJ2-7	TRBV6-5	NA	TGTGCCAGCGGACGGGGTCCAGCCTACGAGCAGTACTTC	CASGRGPAYEQYF
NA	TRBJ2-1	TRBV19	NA	TGTGCCAGTAGTACAGGGCTCTCCTACAATGAGCAGTTCTTC	CASSTGLSYNEQFF
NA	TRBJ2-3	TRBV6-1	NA	TGTGCCAGCAGTGAACAGGGGTCCGGCACAGATACGCAGTATTTT	CASSEQGSGTDTQYF